A selection of T cell receptor beta chains follows, all from one sample in a study of cytomegalovirus exposure and HLA in healthy donors. The table came from immunoSEQ multiplex PCR; TCRdb's copy has only in-frame clones and leaves some out. Among 270,000 or so clones listed, roughly 88% were seen once. Source material: PBMCs. These receptors originate from a man aged 40-49 years in good health and CMV-seropositive. Each CDR3 is given with its conserved first and last residue. The D gene is left open where the match is weak.

j_call d_call v_call cdr3_aa cdr3_nt
TRBJ2-2 - TRBV7-3 CASSLTDQGTGELFF TGTGCCAGCAGCTTAACAGATCAGGGGACCGGGGAGCTGTTTTTT
TRBJ1-3 - TRBV30 CAWSAGIANTIYF TGTGCCTGGAGTGCCGGGATAGCGAACACCATATATTTT
TRBJ2-3 - TRBV6-5 CASSYSGHPRGDTQYF TGTGCCAGCAGTTACTCGGGACACCCGAGGGGAGATACGCAGTATTTT
TRBJ2-2 - TRBV27 CASSPIMTARDTGELFF TGTGCCAGCAGTCCAATAATGACAGCCCGAGACACCGGGGAGCTGTTTTTT
TRBJ2-4 TRBD2 TRBV19 CASRGLAGIQYF TGTGCCAGTAGGGGACTAGCGGGGATTCAGTACTTC
TRBJ1-1 - TRBV12-5 CASGGGQLGPDTEAFF TGTGCTAGTGGTGGCGGACAGCTCGGTCCCGACACTGAAGCTTTCTTT
TRBJ2-5 TRBD2 TRBV4-2 CASSPLGLAGGETQYF TGTGCCAGCAGCCCATTGGGACTAGCGGGAGGAGAGACCCAGTACTTC
TRBJ1-5 - TRBV28 CASSSRTASNQPQHF TGTGCCAGCAGCTCCCGGACAGCCAGCAATCAGCCCCAGCATTTT
TRBJ1-1 TRBD1 TRBV5-1 CASSEDRGLNTEAFF TGCGCCAGCAGCGAAGACAGGGGTTTGAACACTGAAGCTTTCTTT
TRBJ2-3 - TRBV30 CAWSVAAVTDTQYF TGTGCCTGGAGTGTTGCAGCGGTGACAGATACGCAGTATTTT
TRBJ1-1 - TRBV5-4 CASSSRTSALNTEAFF TGTGCCAGCAGCTCCAGGACTTCGGCTCTGAACACTGAAGCTTTCTTT
TRBJ2-1 - TRBV19 CASSISYRGEQFF TGTGCCAGTAGTATTAGTTACCGCGGTGAGCAGTTCTTC
TRBJ1-1 - TRBV29-1 CSVGQAYTEAFF TGCAGCGTTGGACAGGCATATACTGAAGCTTTCTTT
TRBJ2-2 TRBD2 TRBV28 CASSFIAGGLANTGELFF TGTGCCAGCAGTTTTATAGCGGGAGGCCTAGCGAACACCGGGGAGCTGTTTTTT